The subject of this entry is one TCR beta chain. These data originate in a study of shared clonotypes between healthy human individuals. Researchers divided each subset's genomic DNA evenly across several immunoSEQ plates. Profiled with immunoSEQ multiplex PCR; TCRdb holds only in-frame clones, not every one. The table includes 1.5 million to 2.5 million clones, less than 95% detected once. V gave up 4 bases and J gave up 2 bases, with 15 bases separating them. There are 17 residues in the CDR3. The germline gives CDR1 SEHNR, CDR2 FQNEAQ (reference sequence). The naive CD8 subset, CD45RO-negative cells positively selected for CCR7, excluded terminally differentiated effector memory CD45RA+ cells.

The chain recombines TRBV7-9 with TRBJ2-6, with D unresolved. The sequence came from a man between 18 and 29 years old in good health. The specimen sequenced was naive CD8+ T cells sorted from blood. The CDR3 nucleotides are TGTGCCAGCAGCTATCTCTTAGCAGGCGCTGGGGCCAACGTCCTGACTTTC. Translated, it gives CASSYLLAGAGANVLTF.